This TCR beta chain was observed in a study of cytomegalovirus exposure and HLA in healthy donors. 13 Jbeta primers and 60 Vbeta primers were used for the PCR. Generated by immunoSEQ multiplex PCR, the TCRdb table keeps only in-frame clones and is missing some. This sample's table has some 150,000 clones. Broader study findings: Rarity marked most TCR sequences, yet some public TCRs occurred in many donors.

Details on this clone: Antigen unknown.

Trimming took off 3 bases at V and 8 bases at J, with 10 bases between the two ends. CDR1 and CDR2 (germline): SGHAT, FQNNGV. The CDR3 covers 12 residues. Sequenced: PBMCs. The source is a woman aged 18-35 years in good health and CMV-seronegative. The gene calls are TRBV11-2 and TRBJ1-2; D remains unclear. DNA of the CDR3: TGTGCCAGCAGCTTCCAGGCGGGGGGCTACACCTTC. Protein sequence: CASSFQAGGYTF.